Each of the 20 T cell receptor beta chains below was sequenced from the same sample in a study of tumor-infiltrating lymphocytes in localized non-small cell lung cancer. Method: immunoSEQ multiplex PCR; TCRdb's copy keeps in-frame clones and lacks some. Of under 15,000 clones in the sample, roughly 79% are singletons; the top ten hold 4.5%. Source material: lung tumor tissue. The receptors shown here come from a human donor with non-small cell lung cancer.

The chain links TRBV18 to TRBJ2-2; D is perhaps TRBD2 (5 bases). V was clipped by 8 bases and J by 4 bases, with 17 bases between them. Germline V gene lookup returns CDR1 KGHSH and CDR2 LQKENI. The CDR3 is 15 residues long. CDR3 region: CASQGPRGGTGELFF. CDR3 sequence (DNA): TGTGCCAGCCAAGGACCCCGCGGAGGCACCGGGGAGCTGTTTTTT. Using reference TRBV18 and TRBJ2-2 for the parts outside the CDR3, the full variable domain is NAGVMQNPRHLVRRRGQEARLRCSPMKGHSHVYWYRQLPEEGLKFMVYLQKENIIDESGMPKERFSAEFPKEGPSILRIQQVVRGDSAAYFCASQGPRGGTGELFFGEGSRLTVL.

Here the CDR3 DNA reads TGTGCCAGCAGCTTAAAAGGACAGGGAACAGATACGCAGTATTTT. Its translation: CASSLKGQGTDTQYF. The J gene is TRBJ2-3, the V gene TRBV7-2; TRBD1 aligns across 8 bases. From germline, CDR1 is SGHTA and CDR2 FQGNSA. Trimming at V came to 2 bases and at J to 3 bases, leaving 4 bases not matched to a gene. There are 15 residues in the CDR3.

The rearrangement joins TRBV5-1 to TRBJ1-3; no reliable D call. V shed 7 bases and J shed 4 bases, with 15 bases lying between them. Germline CDR1 reads SGHRS; CDR2 reads YFSETQ. The length of the CDR3 is 14 residues. CDR3 protein: CASGPGTAGNTIYF. The CDR3 DNA follows: TGCGCCAGCGGCCCCGGAACGGCGGGAAACACCATATATTTT.

This clone was detected only a few times. The gene calls are TRBV6-5 and TRBJ1-2; 8 bases match TRBD1. With 2 bases clipped from V and 3 bases from J, the junction kept 2 bases outside the gene matches. Germline V gene data show CDR1 as MNHEY and CDR2 as SVGAGI. The CDR3 is 14 amino acids. The CDR3, as DNA: TGTGCCAGCAGTTACCTGACAGGGGACTATGGCTACACCTTC. It is translated as CASSYLTGDYGYTF.

The gene calls are TRBV15 and TRBJ2-7, with D unclear. Trimming took 1 base from V and 6 from J, leaving 10 bases between them. This CDR3 has 13 residues. Germline CDR1 and CDR2: LNHNV and YYDKDF (reference sequence). The CDR3 reads CATSRVFSGEQYF. Written as DNA, the CDR3 is TGTGCCACCAGCAGAGTTTTTTCGGGCGAGCAGTACTTC. The variable domain in full, with the rest retrieved from reference TRBV15 and TRBJ2-7, is DAMVIQNPRYQVTQFGKPVTLSCSQTLNHNVMYWYQQKSSQAPKLLFHYYDKDFNNEADTPDNFQSRRPNTSFCFLDIRSPGLGDTAMYLCATSRVFSGEQYFGPGTRLTVT.

This chain joins TRBV2 and TRBJ1-6; the D is unclear. Germline lookup yields CDR1 SNHLY and CDR2 FYNNEI. The V and J ends lost 5 bases and 5 bases respectively, with 16 bases between them. CDR3 length: 16 amino acids. The CDR3 coding sequence is TGTGCCAGCAGTTTGGTGCGGACGGATAATAATTCACCCCTCCACTTT. The encoded protein is CASSLVRTDNNSPLHF.

This clone was counted only a few times. The V and J genes are TRBV4-1 and TRBJ2-7; 12 nucleotides line up with TRBD2. V shed 2 bases and J 3 bases; nucleotides not matched to a gene: 8. CDR1 and CDR2 from the germline V gene are MGHRA and YSYEKL. The CDR3 covers 17 residues. The CDR3 protein is CASSQRELAGGYYEQYF. The CDR3 DNA sequence: TGCGCCAGCAGCCAAAGAGAGCTAGCGGGAGGGTACTACGAGCAGTACTTC.

The V gene is TRBV11-2, the J gene TRBJ2-1; no reliable D call. This CDR3 spans 15 amino acids. CDR1 SGHAT and CDR2 FQNNGV come from the germline V gene. The V gene lost 5 bases and the J gene lost 4 bases, with 15 bases spanning the gap. The CDR3 loop reads CASSPQPGQYNEQFF. Here the CDR3 DNA reads TGTGCCAGCAGCCCCCAACCCGGCCAATACAATGAGCAGTTCTTC.

CDR3 coding DNA: TGTGCCAGCAGTTACCGACCATACTCCGAGCAGTACGTC. The encoded protein is CASSYRPYSEQYV. The chain joins TRBV5-6 to TRBJ2-7; D gene uncertain. CDR3 length equals 13 residues. Trimming removed 5 bases from V and 6 bases from J, with 15 bases in between. The germline CDR1 and CDR2 sequences are SGHDT and YYEEEE.

V is TRBV11-2 and J is TRBJ2-1; the D is unclear. CDR1 is SGHAT and CDR2 is FQNNGV in the germline V gene. This CDR3 contains 12 residues. The V end lost 3 bases, the J end lost 8 bases, and 8 bases lay between the germline ends. CDR3 sequence: CASSFNIDEQFF. The CDR3 DNA follows: TGTGCCAGCAGCTTTAATATCGATGAGCAGTTCTTC.

The chain recombines TRBV10-3 with TRBJ2-7, with D maybe TRBD1 (5 bases). Germline V lookup: CDR1 ENHRY, CDR2 SYGVKD. V was pared by 8 bases and J by 0 bases, with 17 bases between. CDR3 length equals 15 residues. CDR3 DNA: TGTGCCATCCGGTGTGGGATACAGGACTCCTACGAGCAGTACGTC. Translated: CAIRCGIQDSYEQYV.

Details on this clone: Its ends do not fully match the called genes, so a read error is possible. This chain uses TRBV7-8 with TRBJ1-2; perhaps TRBD1 as D (5 bases). CDR1 SGHVS and CDR2 FQNEAQ come from the germline V gene. The CDR3 runs to 15 residues. The CDR3 DNA follows: TGTGCCAGCAGCTTACCAGGGACGCTCTCCGGTTGGCTACACTTC. Translated, it gives CASSLPGTLSGWLHF.

This clone was seen a few times. The genes are TRBV7-2 and TRBJ2-1, with TRBD1 matching over 9 bases. The ends lost 4 bases at V and 8 bases at J; junction bases unmatched: 6. The CDR3 totals 14 residues. From germline, CDR1 is SGHTA and CDR2 FQGNSA. CDR3 coding DNA: TGTGCCAGCAGCTCCGGGACAGGGTTTGATGAGCAGTTCTTC. Its translation: CASSSGTGFDEQFF.

The rearrangement joins TRBV7-2 to TRBJ2-3; D remains ambiguous. Germline V gene data show CDR1 as SGHTA and CDR2 as FQGNSA. Trimming took 7 bases from V and 4 from J, leaving 6 bases between them. The CDR3 loop spans 11 amino acids. The CDR3 region has the DNA TGTGCCAGCAAGTTCTCAGATACGCAGTATTTT. Translation gives CASKFSDTQYF.

This chain links TRBV7-2 with TRBJ2-7; 7 nucleotides agree with TRBD2. V was pared by 1 base and J by 5 bases, with 5 bases of the junction left unmatched. CDR1 is SGHTA, CDR2 FQGNSA, per germline. The CDR3 covers 14 residues. This chain's CDR3 is CASSLGGSINEQYF. The DNA of the CDR3 is TGTGCCAGCAGCTTAGGCGGGAGTATAAACGAGCAGTACTTC.

This clone was counted a few times. This sequence joins TRBV2 and TRBJ1-2; tentative D call: TRBD1 (5 bases). Germline assignment: CDR1 SNHLY and CDR2 FYNNEI. V was trimmed by 2 bases and J by 0 bases, leaving 10 bases between them. The CDR3 loop spans 15 amino acids. The CDR3 spells CASSERGTANYGYTF. CDR3 DNA sequence: TGTGCCAGCAGTGAAAGAGGGACCGCTAACTATGGCTACACCTTC.

J is TRBJ2-3 and V is TRBV4-2; D is ambiguous. This CDR3 is built from 14 residues. Looked up from germline, CDR1 is LGHNA and CDR2 is YNFKEQ. The V gene lost 0 bases and the J gene lost 2 bases, with 6 bases spanning the gap. For the CDR3, the DNA is TGTGCCAGCAGCCAAGATCCCCACACAGATACGCAGTATTTT. Encoded protein: CASSQDPHTDTQYF.

The chain has TRBV7-2 and TRBJ1-5, with TRBD1 matching 7 bases. Germline CDR1 is SGHTA and CDR2 is FQGNSA. The CDR3 covers 13 residues. The ends lost 6 bases at V and 10 bases at J; junction bases unmatched: 9. The CDR3 DNA follows: TGTGCCAGCAGTCCGGACAGGATTGAACCCCAGCATTTT. Its translation is CASSPDRIEPQHF.

V and J are TRBV7-8 and TRBJ2-1, with TRBD2 matching 16 bases. CDR3 size: 17 residues. V was clipped by 3 bases and J by 6 bases; unmatched bases: 5. The germline gives CDR1 SGHVS, CDR2 FQNEAQ. CDR3 sequence (DNA): TGTGCCAGCAGCTTTGGGACTAGCGGGGGGGCCATCAATGAGCAGTTCTTC. Encoded protein: CASSFGTSGGAINEQFF.

The chain carries TRBV7-9 and TRBJ1-2; D uncertain. This CDR3 is 13 amino acids long. Germline CDR1 and CDR2: SEHNR and FQNEAQ (reference sequence). V lost 0 bases and J lost 8, with 10 bases in between. CDR3 loop: CASSLASTLGYTF. The DNA for the CDR3 is TGTGCCAGCAGCTTAGCCTCGACCCTAGGCTACACCTTC.